The source of this T cell receptor beta chain is a study of CD4+ T cells in melanoma. Regarding the study as a whole: In melanoma, neoantigen-specific CD4+ T cells reportedly differed in differentiation state. CD8+ T cell, macrophage and B cell function reportedly correlated with neoantigen-specific CD4+ T cells.

This clone was seen just once. The antigen is unknown. Sequencing used immunoSEQ multiplex PCR; TCRdb keeps in-frame clones, though not all of them. This sample carries tens of thousands of clones, about 72% of them seen once, and the ten largest clones take 4.5% to 6%. The origin of this receptor is a human donor with melanoma. Sequencing was performed on tumor tissue.

Here the CDR3 DNA reads TGTGCCAGCCTTGGGGGACGCTTCACAGATACGCAGTATTTT. Amino acid sequence: CASLGGRFTDTQYF. The chain uses TRBV7-9 and TRBJ2-3; D is tentatively TRBD1 or TRBD2 (5 bases each). Trimming left V 8 bases short and J 2 bases short, with 14 bases between. This CDR3 contains 14 residues. Germline V gives CDR1 SEHNR, CDR2 FQNEAQ (reference sequence).